The rows below give T cell receptor beta chains drawn from one sample of a study of blood T cell repertoires in COVID-19. The method was immunoSEQ multiplex PCR; TCRdb's version includes in-frame clones alone and lacks a portion of them. Among about 270,000 clones, roughly 89% were seen once, and the ten largest hold 2% to 2.5%. The material sequenced was peripheral blood. The receptor set was obtained from a man in his fifties or sixties with acute or convalescent COVID-19. Both conserved end residues are trimmed from each CDR3. Not every row has a clone size; where given, it reads once, few, many or a size class.

CDR3: ACGRRLDSPLH; J: TRBJ1-6; size: -; V: TRBV6-5
CDR3: ASSPTGGRQPQH; J: TRBJ1-5; size: -; V: TRBV18
CDR3: ASTARAAGGELF; J: TRBJ2-2; size: -; V: TRBV9
CDR3: AWRSGRLSSYEQY; J: TRBJ2-7; size: -; V: TRBV30
CDR3: AWSFGTGPGNTIY; J: TRBJ1-3; size: -; V: TRBV30
CDR3: ASSPLGGQGKYNEQF; J: TRBJ2-1; size: -; V: TRBV7-3
CDR3: ASSLRREVGYT; J: TRBJ1-2; size: -; V: TRBV5-5
CDR3: ASSMPGSGTDTQY; J: TRBJ2-3; size: -; V: TRBV19
CDR3: ASSPGEGGEQF; J: TRBJ2-1; size: -; V: TRBV5-1
CDR3: ASSESRQGVSPLH; J: TRBJ1-6; size: -; V: TRBV10-1
CDR3: ASSKTGDQNIQY; J: TRBJ2-4; size: -; V: TRBV5-4
CDR3: ASSPVMRNYGYT; J: TRBJ1-2; size: few; V: TRBV14
CDR3: ASKWDFWGYT; J: TRBJ1-2; size: once; V: TRBV2
CDR3: ASSLLPGQHYEQY; J: TRBJ2-7; size: -; V: TRBV5-1
CDR3: ASSQVWLASGTGELF; J: TRBJ2-2; size: -; V: TRBV3-1/TRBV3-2
CDR3: ASSLAGEGEAF; J: TRBJ1-1; size: -; V: TRBV12-3/TRBV12-4
CDR3: ASSPKRSGPQETQY; J: TRBJ2-5; size: few; V: TRBV19
CDR3: ASRQDRNTEAF; J: TRBJ1-1; size: -; V: TRBV7-9
CDR3: ASSSAGQGRYEQY; J: TRBJ2-7; size: -; V: TRBV11-2
CDR3: ASSPRDRGTGELF; J: TRBJ2-2; size: -; V: TRBV5-1
CDR3: AISDRRGGQDTQY; J: TRBJ2-3; size: -; V: TRBV10-3
CDR3: ASSDREVTEAF; J: TRBJ1-1; size: -; V: TRBV2
CDR3: ASSGRGQGDQPQH; J: TRBJ1-5; size: -; V: TRBV6-4
CDR3: ASSLQGQYNEQF; J: TRBJ2-1; size: -; V: TRBV7-7
CDR3: ASSLAAGNTIY; J: TRBJ1-3; size: -; V: TRBV7-9
CDR3: ASSFGQAKTQY; J: TRBJ2-5; size: -; V: TRBV12-3/TRBV12-4
CDR3: ASYGLLGYEQY; J: TRBJ2-7; size: -; V: TRBV6-5
CDR3: AVSWGQWDTGELF; J: TRBJ2-2; size: -; V: TRBV6-5
CDR3: ASSPKKGQGAQGYT; J: TRBJ1-2; size: -; V: TRBV18
CDR3: ASSKGVLRPGNYGYT; J: TRBJ1-2; size: few; V: TRBV19
CDR3: ASTQGAAGHEQY; J: TRBJ2-7; size: -; V: TRBV6-5
CDR3: ASSQGRDRVMNTEAF; J: TRBJ1-1; size: -; V: TRBV4-1
CDR3: ASIQGFLYGYT; J: TRBJ1-2; size: -; V: TRBV19
CDR3: ATSRTGGTGTEAF; J: TRBJ1-1; size: -; V: TRBV27
CDR3: ASSQGAGGDAEAF; J: TRBJ1-1; size: -; V: TRBV4-1
CDR3: ASSYSDRERNQPQH; J: TRBJ1-5; size: -; V: TRBV6-6
CDR3: ASSIPPQGTNQPQH; J: TRBJ1-5; size: -; V: TRBV19
CDR3: ASSPGQTTEAF; J: TRBJ1-1; size: -; V: TRBV6-5
CDR3: ASSLTGDEQF; J: TRBJ2-1; size: -; V: TRBV11-3
CDR3: ASSYGQISGNTIY; J: TRBJ1-3; size: once; V: TRBV7-9
CDR3: ATSRGGGDRGGYGYT; J: TRBJ1-2; size: -; V: TRBV15
CDR3: ASSQERASVGNEQF; J: TRBJ2-1; size: -; V: TRBV4-1
CDR3: AISAGDQETQY; J: TRBJ2-5; size: -; V: TRBV10-3
CDR3: ASTPTGSVGYEQF; J: TRBJ2-1; size: once; V: TRBV6-2/TRBV6-3
CDR3: ASGLGTVNEKLF; J: TRBJ1-4; size: -; V: TRBV12-5
CDR3: ASSLALGASGNTIY; J: TRBJ1-3; size: -; V: TRBV7-8
CDR3: ASSQAGVSNEAF; J: TRBJ1-1; size: -; V: TRBV3-1/TRBV3-2
CDR3: ASSGLAANYGYT; J: TRBJ1-2; size: -; V: TRBV9
CDR3: SGGDSREQY; J: TRBJ2-7; size: -; V: TRBV29-1
CDR3: ASSWARDTQY; J: TRBJ2-3; size: -; V: TRBV5-8
CDR3: ASSLAVVGGRNEQF; J: TRBJ2-1; size: -; V: TRBV7-6
CDR3: ASSPSGGASEQF; J: TRBJ2-1; size: once; V: TRBV5-1
CDR3: ASSQDRRTALPD; J: TRBJ1-6; size: -; V: TRBV4-2
CDR3: ASSLGTRVNTEAF; J: TRBJ1-1; size: -; V: TRBV5-8
CDR3: ASTQDSRQETQY; J: TRBJ2-5; size: -; V: TRBV5-1